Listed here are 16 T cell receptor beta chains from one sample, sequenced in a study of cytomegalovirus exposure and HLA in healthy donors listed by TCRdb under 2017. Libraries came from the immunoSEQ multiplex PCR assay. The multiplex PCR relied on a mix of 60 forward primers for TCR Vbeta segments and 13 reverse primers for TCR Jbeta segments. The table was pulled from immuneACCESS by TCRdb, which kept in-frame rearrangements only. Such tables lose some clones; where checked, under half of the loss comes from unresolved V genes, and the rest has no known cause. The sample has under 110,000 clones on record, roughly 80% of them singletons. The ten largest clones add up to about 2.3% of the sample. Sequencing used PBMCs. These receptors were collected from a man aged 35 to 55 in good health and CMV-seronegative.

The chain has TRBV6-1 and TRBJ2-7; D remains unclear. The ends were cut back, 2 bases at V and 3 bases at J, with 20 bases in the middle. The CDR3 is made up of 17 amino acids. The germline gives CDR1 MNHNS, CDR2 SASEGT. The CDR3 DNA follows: TGTGCCAGCAGTGAAATAGCAGTCCCTTCCTCCTACTACGAGCAGTACTTC. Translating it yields CASSEIAVPSSYYEQYF.

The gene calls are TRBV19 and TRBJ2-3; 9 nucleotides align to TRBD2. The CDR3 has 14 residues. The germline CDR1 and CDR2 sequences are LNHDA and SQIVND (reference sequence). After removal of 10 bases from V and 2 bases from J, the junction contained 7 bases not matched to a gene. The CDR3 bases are TGTGCCACCTTGAAGCGGGGGGCCACAGATACGCAGTATTTT. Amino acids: CATLKRGATDTQYF.

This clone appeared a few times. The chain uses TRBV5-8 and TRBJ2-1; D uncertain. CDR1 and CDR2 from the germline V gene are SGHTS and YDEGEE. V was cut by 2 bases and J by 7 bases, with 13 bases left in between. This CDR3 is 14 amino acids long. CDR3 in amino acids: CASSLGGRVNEQFF. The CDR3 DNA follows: TGTGCCAGCAGCTTAGGTGGTCGGGTTAATGAGCAGTTCTTC.

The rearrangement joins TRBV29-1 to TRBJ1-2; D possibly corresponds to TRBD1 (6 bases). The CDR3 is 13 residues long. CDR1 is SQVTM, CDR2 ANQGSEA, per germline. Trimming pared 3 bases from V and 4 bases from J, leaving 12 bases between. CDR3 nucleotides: TGCAGCGTTGACGCGGGGGGCGCCTATGGCTACACCTTC. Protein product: CSVDAGGAYGYTF.

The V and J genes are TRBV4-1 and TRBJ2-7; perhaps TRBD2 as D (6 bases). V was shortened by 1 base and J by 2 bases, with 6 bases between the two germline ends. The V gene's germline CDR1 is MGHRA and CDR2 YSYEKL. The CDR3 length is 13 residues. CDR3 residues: CASSQGEAYEQYF. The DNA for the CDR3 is TGCGCCAGCAGCCAAGGGGAGGCCTACGAGCAGTACTTC.

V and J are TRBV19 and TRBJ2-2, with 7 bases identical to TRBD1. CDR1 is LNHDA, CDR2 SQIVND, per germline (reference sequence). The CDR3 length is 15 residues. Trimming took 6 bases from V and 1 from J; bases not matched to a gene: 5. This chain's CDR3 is CASRRGTVNTGELFF. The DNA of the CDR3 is TGTGCCAGTAGAAGGGGGACAGTGAACACCGGGGAGCTGTTTTTT.

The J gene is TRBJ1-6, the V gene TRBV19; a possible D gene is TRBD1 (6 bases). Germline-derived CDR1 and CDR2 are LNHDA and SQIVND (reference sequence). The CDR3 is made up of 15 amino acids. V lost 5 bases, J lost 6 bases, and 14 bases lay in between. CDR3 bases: TGTGCCAGTAGTTCAAGACAGGTCCCTAATTCACCCCTCCACTTT. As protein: CASSSRQVPNSPLHF.

Here the CDR3 reads CASSYESLTNEKLFF. The CDR3 coding sequence is TGTGCCAGCAGTTACGAGAGTTTAACTAATGAAAAACTGTTTTTT. The V call is TRBV6-6, the J call TRBJ1-4, with unresolved D. Trimming stripped 2 bases from V and 1 base from J, with 8 bases between. CDR3 length: 15 amino acids. Germline V gives CDR1 MNHNY, CDR2 SVGAGI (reference sequence).

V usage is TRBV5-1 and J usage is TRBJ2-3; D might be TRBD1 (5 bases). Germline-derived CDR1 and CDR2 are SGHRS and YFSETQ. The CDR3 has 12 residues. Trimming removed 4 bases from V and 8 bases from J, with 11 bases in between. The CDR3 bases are TGCGCCAGCAGCACCCCAGACAGTACGCAGTATTTT. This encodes CASSTPDSTQYF.

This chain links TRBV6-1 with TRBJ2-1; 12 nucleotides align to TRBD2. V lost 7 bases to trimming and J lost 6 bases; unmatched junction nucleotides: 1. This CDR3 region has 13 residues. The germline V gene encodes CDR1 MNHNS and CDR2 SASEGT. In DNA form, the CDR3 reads TGTGCCAGCAAACTAGCGGGGGGCAATGAGCAGTTCTTC. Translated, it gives CASKLAGGNEQFF.

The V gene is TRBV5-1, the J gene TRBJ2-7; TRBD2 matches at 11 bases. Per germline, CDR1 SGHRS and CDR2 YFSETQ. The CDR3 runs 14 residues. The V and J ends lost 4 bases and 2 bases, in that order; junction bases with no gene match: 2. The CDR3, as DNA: TGCGCCAGCAGCCCGACTAGCGGGGCCTACGAGCAGTACTTC. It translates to CASSPTSGAYEQYF.

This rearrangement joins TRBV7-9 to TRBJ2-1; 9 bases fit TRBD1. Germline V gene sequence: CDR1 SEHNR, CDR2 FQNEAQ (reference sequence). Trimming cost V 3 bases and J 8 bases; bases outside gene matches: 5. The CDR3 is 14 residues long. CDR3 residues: CASSLGQGVDEQFF. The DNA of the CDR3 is TGTGCCAGCAGCTTGGGACAGGGAGTCGATGAGCAGTTCTTC.

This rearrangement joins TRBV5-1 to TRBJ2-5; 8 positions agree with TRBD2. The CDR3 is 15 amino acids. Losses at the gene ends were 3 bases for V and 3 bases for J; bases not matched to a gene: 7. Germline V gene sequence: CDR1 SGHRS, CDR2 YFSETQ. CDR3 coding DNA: TGCGCCAGCAGCTCCGCGGGGGGACCGGAAGAGACCCAGTACTTC. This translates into CASSSAGGPEETQYF.

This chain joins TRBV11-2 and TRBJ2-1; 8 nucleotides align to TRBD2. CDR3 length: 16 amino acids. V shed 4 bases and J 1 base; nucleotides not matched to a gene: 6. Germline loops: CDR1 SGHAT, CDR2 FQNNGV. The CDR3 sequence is CASSSRRGGSYNEQFF. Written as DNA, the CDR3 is TGTGCCAGCAGCTCCAGGCGCGGGGGGTCCTACAATGAGCAGTTCTTC.

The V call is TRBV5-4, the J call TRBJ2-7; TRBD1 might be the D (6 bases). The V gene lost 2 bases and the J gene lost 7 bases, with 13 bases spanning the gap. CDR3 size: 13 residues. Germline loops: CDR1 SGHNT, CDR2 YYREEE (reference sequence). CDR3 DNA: TGTGCCAGCAGCTTTACAGGGCAGCAGGAGCAGTACTTC. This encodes CASSFTGQQEQYF.

The CDR3 DNA sequence: TGTGCCAGCAACGATTGGGACAGAGGGTACAATGAGCAGTTCTTC. It is translated as CASNDWDRGYNEQFF. The V gene is TRBV2, the J gene TRBJ2-1, with TRBD1 matching 7 bases. Germline trimming cut 7 bases from V and 4 bases from J; bases unmatched to any gene: 10. The CDR3 has 15 residues. CDR1 SNHLY and CDR2 FYNNEI come from the germline V gene.